Listed below are T cell receptor beta chains from one sample, sequenced in a study of blood T cell repertoires in COVID-19. Using immunoSEQ multiplex PCR, the repertoire was profiled, and TCRdb retains in-frame clones only, with some absent. Of approximately 210,000 clones in the sample, roughly 79% were seen once. The source material was PBMCs or T cells enriched from blood (not recorded which). The source is a middle-aged man who had recovered from COVID-19. Each CDR3 is given without its conserved first and last residue. Clone size is shown for a subset of rows, as once, few, many or a class of expanded clone.

V: TRBV30; size: -; CDR3: AWSRRERETQY
V: TRBV7-8; size: -; CDR3: ASSLKLVGTYNEQF
V: TRBV28; size: -; CDR3: ASRRQGYEQY
V: TRBV28; size: -; CDR3: ASSAWSGYT
V: TRBV18; size: -; CDR3: ASSPLAENTDTQY
V: TRBV6-5; size: -; CDR3: ASSYTGGMNTEAF
V: TRBV19; size: -; CDR3: ATSRTRSADTQY
V: TRBV7-2; size: -; CDR3: ASSLLGRQNSPLH
V: TRBV9; size: -; CDR3: ASTRTVADTQY
V: TRBV3-1/TRBV3-2; size: once; CDR3: ASSLALAEETQY
V: TRBV11-1; size: -; CDR3: ASSLGTGVEQF
V: TRBV7-3; size: -; CDR3: ASSSDSRSNEQF
V: TRBV3-1/TRBV3-2; size: -; CDR3: ASSQAGTSAY
V: TRBV3-1/TRBV3-2; size: few; CDR3: ASSQITNTKTQY
V: TRBV28; size: -; CDR3: ASRVSAGAYEQY
V: TRBV2; size: -; CDR3: ASSLEGAGETQY
V: TRBV7-9; size: once; CDR3: ASSAGTSNEKLF
V: TRBV3-1/TRBV3-2; size: -; CDR3: ASSQERAWGLGSETQY
V: TRBV5-4; size: -; CDR3: ASTPLPSYNEQF
V: TRBV4-1; size: -; CDR3: ASSHYNGRLYNEQF
V: TRBV5-1; size: once; CDR3: ASDKENTGELF
V: TRBV4-3; size: few; CDR3: ASSQLGVAYGYT